These 22 T cell receptor beta chains originate from one sample sequenced in a study of CD8 T cells in ankylosing spondylitis. TCRdb fed the 5' RACE reads into MiXCR, producing one record per CDR3 protein. The data hold roughly 180,000 distinct CDR3 sequences, with 9.8% observed a single time. Material for sequencing was blood, either unsorted or a sorted T cell fraction (not recorded which). These receptor sequences come from a female donor with ankylosing spondylitis or in good health (not recorded which).

The J gene is TRBJ1-6, the V gene TRBV4-1; D not certain. This CDR3 comprises 12 residues. CDR1 MGHRA and CDR2 YSYEKL come from the germline V gene. The ends were cut back, 3 bases at V and 14 bases at J, with 11 bases in the middle. In nucleotides, the CDR3 is TGCGCCAGCAGCCAGAATGGCGGGGCCCTCCACTTT. Translated: CASSQNGGALHF.

In this sample, this clonotype turned up a few times. V usage is TRBV18 and J usage is TRBJ1-2, with 7 bases fitting TRBD1. The CDR3 sequence is 15 residues long. V lost 6 bases and J lost 6; bases outside the gene matches: 13. Germline V gene data show CDR1 as KGHSH and CDR2 as LQKENI. CDR3 nucleotides: TGTGCCAGCTCTCGCCGGGACAGTCCATTTCATGGCTACACCTTC. It yields the protein CASSRRDSPFHGYTF.

This clonotype was detected only a few times. The rearrangement joins TRBV4-3 to TRBJ2-3, with 8 bases fitting TRBD1. The junction had 7 bases not matched to a gene; V was cut back by 2 bases and J by 0 bases. From germline, CDR1 is LGHNA and CDR2 YSLEER. This CDR3 contains 17 residues. The CDR3 DNA is TGCGCCAGCAGCCAATCCCCGGACAGGGCGAGCACAGATACGCAGTATTTT. Translated: CASSQSPDRASTDTQYF.

At least ten counts were recorded for this clonotype. This sequence joins TRBV5-4 and TRBJ2-2, with D hard to call. The CDR3 is 12 residues long. Trimming took off 0 bases at V and 3 bases at J, with 0 bases between the two ends. Germline V gives CDR1 SGHNT, CDR2 YYREEE (reference sequence). Written as DNA, the CDR3 is TGTGCCAGCAGCTTGGACACCGGGGAGCTGTTTTTT. Encoded protein: CASSLDTGELFF.

DNA of the CDR3: TGTGCCATCAGTCCGACGGACTACTACGAGCAGTACTTC. Its protein is CAISPTDYYEQYF. The chain carries TRBV10-3 and TRBJ2-7, with TRBD2 as a possible D gene (6 bases). The length of the CDR3 is 13 residues. Trimming removed 5 bases at V and 3 bases at J, with 11 bases between. Germline CDR1 ENHRY, CDR2 SYGVKD.

In this sample, this clonotype turned up a few times. The chain recombines TRBV6-1 with TRBJ1-1; unclear D gene. This CDR3 region has 16 residues. CDR1 MNHNS and CDR2 SASEGT come from the germline V gene. The V gene lost 7 bases and the J gene lost 0 bases, with 18 bases spanning the gap. CDR3 region: CASNTSPADMNTEAFF. DNA for the CDR3: TGTGCCAGCAACACATCCCCGGCAGATATGAACACTGAAGCTTTCTTT.

This clonotype has just a few counts. The chain links TRBV21-1 to TRBJ1-2. TRBV21-1 is a listed pseudogene. This CDR3 is built from 14 residues. The CDR3 DNA reads as TGTGAGAAGGGCAGGGCCTTCGCGAACTATGGCTACACCTTC. It encodes CEKGRAFANYGYTF.

This clonotype was seen more than once but under ten times. The V call is TRBV28, the J call TRBJ1-4, with a tentative D call TRBD1 (6 bases). V lost 3 bases to trimming and J lost 8 bases, with 10 bases between them. The CDR3 totals 13 residues. Germline CDR1 reads MDHEN; CDR2 reads SYDVKM. The CDR3 nucleotides read TGTGCCAGCAGTTTGAGGGGGAGCGAAAAACTGTTTTTT. Its protein is CASSLRGSEKLFF.

This clonotype was counted many times. The V call is TRBV24-1, the J call TRBJ2-1; TRBD2 aligns across 8 bases. Unmatched junction bases numbered 7, after V lost 8 bases and J lost 8 bases. Looked up from germline, CDR1 is KGHDR and CDR2 is SFDVKD. The CDR3 is made up of 13 amino acids. In DNA form, the CDR3 reads TGTGCCACCATGGGACTAGTTTCCGATGAGCAGTTCTTC. It codes for CATMGLVSDEQFF.

This clonotype has more than one count but fewer than ten. This chain uses TRBV7-9 with TRBJ2-3; 7 positions agree with TRBD1. Germline lookup yields CDR1 SEHNR and CDR2 FQNEAQ (reference sequence). The trim removed 4 bases at V and 0 bases at J, leaving 4 bases unmatched. The CDR3 is 15 residues long. The CDR3 bases are TGTGCCAGCAGCTACTCGACAGGGAGCACAGATACGCAGTATTTT. Its translation is CASSYSTGSTDTQYF.

Ten or more counts support this clonotype. CDR3 bases: TGTGCCAGCAGCAGCTTATTAGAAGAGACCCAGTACTTC. Protein product: CASSSLLEETQYF. V gene TRBV7-2 combines with J gene TRBJ2-5; D remains ambiguous. V was trimmed by 5 bases and J by 3 bases, leaving 10 bases between them. Germline V gives CDR1 SGHTA, CDR2 FQGNSA. CDR3 length equals 13 residues.

There are a few counts of this clonotype. At one boundary the junction diverges from the germline segment, which might be a read error. The rearrangement links TRBV7-9 to TRBJ1-1; a possible D gene is TRBD1 (6 bases). The CDR3 runs to 14 residues. Germline values: CDR1 SEHNR, CDR2 FQNEAQ (reference sequence). The CDR3 DNA follows: TGTGCCAGCACCTTACAGGGAGGGAACACTGAAGCTTTCTTT. It yields the protein CASTLQGGNTEAFF.

Many counts were recorded for this clonotype. The chain has TRBV6-5 and TRBJ2-5; 9 bases are shared with TRBD1. The J segment lost 0 bases and the V segment lost 4 bases, leaving 3 bases of the junction unmatched. Germline CDR1 MNHEY, CDR2 SVGAGI. The CDR3 spans 15 residues. The DNA of the CDR3 is TGTGCCAGCAGTTGGACAGGGGTGGACCAAGAGACCCAGTACTTC. Its translation is CASSWTGVDQETQYF.

The chain couples TRBV12-5 to TRBJ2-5, with D possibly matching TRBD2 (5 bases). Germline V gives CDR1 LGHNT, CDR2 FRNRAP. V lost 1 base and J lost 10, with 13 bases in between. This CDR3 spans 13 amino acids. This chain's CDR3 is CASGLGVGEGQYF. The DNA of the CDR3 is TGTGCTAGTGGTTTGGGGGTCGGGGAAGGCCAGTACTTC.

This clonotype showed up many times. The chain links TRBV10-2 to TRBJ2-7, with D possibly being TRBD1 (6 bases). With 6 bases removed from V and 2 bases from J, the gap between germline ends came to 14 bases. Germline lookup yields CDR1 WSHSY and CDR2 SAAADI. The CDR3 loop spans 14 amino acids. CDR3 protein: CASRVDRDTYEQYF. For the CDR3, the DNA is TGCGCCAGCAGGGTGGACAGAGACACCTACGAGCAGTACTTC.

This clonotype was counted many times. The rearrangement links TRBV24-1 to TRBJ2-2; D is uncertain. CDR3 length: 13 residues. Germline V gives CDR1 KGHDR, CDR2 SFDVKD. The V and J ends lost 0 bases and 6 bases respectively, with 4 bases between them. The CDR3 bases are TGTGCCACCAGTGATTTGGAAGCCGGGGAGCTGTTTTTT. Protein sequence: CATSDLEAGELFF.

This clonotype was detected only a few times. The rearrangement joins TRBV20-1 to TRBJ2-2; 10 bases are a match to TRBD1. With 7 bases clipped from V and 3 bases from J, the junction kept 14 bases outside the gene matches. Germline V lookup: CDR1 DFQATT, CDR2 SNEGSKA (reference sequence). CDR3 length: 17 residues. CDR3 DNA: TGCAGTGGACCGGGACAGGGGACCCGACGTGACACCGGGGAGCTGTTTTTT. It encodes CSGPGQGTRRDTGELFF.

This clonotype was observed a few times. The genes are TRBV7-9 and TRBJ1-1, with D uncertain. CDR3 length: 14 residues. Germline CDR1 SEHNR, CDR2 FQNEAQ (reference sequence). V lost 5 bases and J 1 base, leaving 11 bases between the germline ends. CDR3 residues: CASSRRDKNTEAFF. In DNA, the CDR3 is TGTGCCAGCAGCCGTAGGGATAAGAACACTGAAGCTTTCTTT. Full variable domain (missing parts from reference TRBV7-9 and TRBJ1-1): DTGVSQNPRHKITKRGQNVTFRCDPISEHNRLYWYRQTLGQGPEFLTYFQNEAQLEKSRLLSDRFSAERPKGSFSTLEIQRTEQGDSAMYLCASSRRDKNTEAFFGQGTRLTVV.

In its sample, this clonotype was seen many times. The chain has TRBV4-3 and TRBJ1-4; D gene unclear. CDR3 length: 15 amino acids. V lost 5 bases and J 7 bases, leaving 17 bases between the germline ends. CDR1 and CDR2 from the germline V gene are LGHNA and YSLEER. In DNA, the CDR3 is TGCGCCAGCAGCGCCGGGCCGCACATGATTGAAAAACTGTTTTTT. Translation: CASSAGPHMIEKLFF.

The gene calls are TRBV5-6 and TRBJ2-7; D is possibly TRBD1 or TRBD2 (5 bases each). The CDR3 has 13 amino acids. Trimming took 3 bases from V and 2 from J, leaving 9 bases between them. The germline CDR1 and CDR2 sequences are SGHDT and YYEEEE. The chain's CDR3 is CASSWLGAYEQYF. CDR3 coding DNA: TGTGCCAGCAGCTGGCTGGGGGCCTACGAGCAGTACTTC. Complete variable domain (other parts from reference TRBV5-6 and TRBJ2-7): DAGVTQSPTHLIKTRGQQVTLRCSPKSGHDTVSWYQQALGQGPQFIFQYYEEEERQRGNFPDRFSGHQFPNYSSELNVNALLLGDSALYLCASSWLGAYEQYFGPGTRLTVT.

The V and J genes are TRBV20-1 and TRBJ2-1, with a possible D match to TRBD2 (6 bases). With 2 bases removed from V and 0 bases from J, the gap between germline ends came to 11 bases. Germline lookup yields CDR1 DFQATT and CDR2 SNEGSKA (reference sequence). The CDR3 is 15 amino acids. The CDR3 region is CSARPSGASYNEQFF. CDR3 DNA sequence: TGCAGTGCTAGACCCTCGGGAGCCTCCTACAATGAGCAGTTCTTC.

The chain employs TRBV7-9 and TRBJ1-1; unclear D gene. This CDR3 is 14 amino acids long. V lost 8 bases and J 0 bases, leaving 13 bases between the germline ends. Germline V lookup: CDR1 SEHNR, CDR2 FQNEAQ (reference sequence). Here the CDR3 DNA reads TGTGCCAGCCAATTCCCGGGGTTGAACACTGAAGCTTTCTTT. Its protein product is CASQFPGLNTEAFF.